The rows below give T cell receptor beta chains drawn from one sample of a study of shared clonotypes between healthy human individuals. Only in-frame clones appear in the TCRdb table, and some are missing; sequencing was by immunoSEQ multiplex PCR. Among about 1.1 million clones, around 78% were seen once, and the ten largest hold roughly 0.55%. Source material: memory CD4+ T cells from PBMCs. The receptors were gathered from a man aged 18 to 29 in good health. Some clones in this sample may be carry-over from other donors' samples. Both conserved end residues are part of each CDR3. Each record gives: clone size, J gene, V gene, D gene, CDR3 protein, CDR3 DNA. The D gene is left open where the match is weak. Not all rows give a size; the values are once, few, many and, for expanded clones, a class.

clone_size: once; j_call: TRBJ2-1; v_call: TRBV28; d_call: NA; cdr3_aa: CASSLLSREQFF; cdr3_nt: TGTGCCAGCAGTTTACTTAGTCGCGAGCAGTTCTTC
clone_size: NA; j_call: TRBJ2-7; v_call: TRBV9; d_call: TRBD2; cdr3_aa: CASSAQTSGPYEQYF; cdr3_nt: TGTGCCAGCAGCGCCCAGACTAGCGGACCCTACGAGCAGTACTTC
clone_size: NA; j_call: TRBJ2-7; v_call: TRBV5-1; d_call: TRBD2; cdr3_aa: CASSLVWASGSSYEQYF; cdr3_nt: TGCGCCAGCAGCTTGGTGTGGGCTAGCGGGAGCTCCTACGAGCAGTACTTC
clone_size: NA; j_call: TRBJ2-3; v_call: TRBV10-2; d_call: TRBD2; cdr3_aa: CASSDGLAGTDTQYF; cdr3_nt: TGCGCCAGCAGTGATGGCCTAGCGGGCACAGATACGCAGTATTTT
clone_size: NA; j_call: TRBJ2-1; v_call: TRBV6-6; d_call: TRBD2; cdr3_aa: CASRSGLASYNEQFF; cdr3_nt: TGTGCCAGCAGGTCGGGACTAGCTTCCTACAATGAGCAGTTCTTC
clone_size: NA; j_call: TRBJ1-1; v_call: TRBV7-9; d_call: NA; cdr3_aa: CASSYSGYTEAFF; cdr3_nt: TGTGCCAGCAGCTATTCGGGCTACACTGAAGCTTTCTTT
clone_size: NA; j_call: TRBJ1-1; v_call: TRBV10-3; d_call: TRBD1; cdr3_aa: CAISFGTGTTEAFF; cdr3_nt: TGTGCCATCAGTTTCGGGACAGGGACGACTGAAGCTTTCTTT
clone_size: NA; j_call: TRBJ1-2; v_call: TRBV9; d_call: NA; cdr3_aa: CASRGVTSNYGYTF; cdr3_nt: TGTGCCAGCAGGGGAGTAACATCCAACTATGGCTACACCTTC
clone_size: NA; j_call: TRBJ1-2; v_call: TRBV7-8; d_call: NA; cdr3_aa: CASSPGDAGYGYTF; cdr3_nt: TGTGCCAGCAGCCCAGGGGATGCGGGCTATGGCTACACCTTC
clone_size: NA; j_call: TRBJ2-2; v_call: TRBV18; d_call: TRBD2; cdr3_aa: CASSRGLAENTGELFF; cdr3_nt: TGTGCCAGCTCACGTGGACTAGCGGAAAACACCGGGGAGCTGTTTTTT
clone_size: NA; j_call: TRBJ1-6; v_call: TRBV5-6; d_call: NA; cdr3_aa: CASSLTDNSPLHF; cdr3_nt: TGTGCCAGCAGCTTGACAGATAATTCACCCCTCCACTTT
clone_size: NA; j_call: TRBJ1-4; v_call: TRBV7-2; d_call: NA; cdr3_aa: CASSLHTATNEKLFF; cdr3_nt: TGTGCCAGCAGCTTACATACTGCAACTAATGAAAAACTGTTTTTT
clone_size: NA; j_call: TRBJ1-3; v_call: TRBV9; d_call: NA; cdr3_aa: CASSVLPAVSGNTIYF; cdr3_nt: TGTGCCAGCAGCGTACTCCCGGCCGTCTCTGGAAACACCATATATTTT
clone_size: NA; j_call: TRBJ2-1; v_call: TRBV5-8; d_call: TRBD2; cdr3_aa: CASSLVGAGGAGNEQFF; cdr3_nt: TGTGCCAGCAGCTTGGTTGGGGCGGGAGGGGCAGGCAATGAGCAGTTCTTC
clone_size: NA; j_call: TRBJ1-6; v_call: TRBV2; d_call: NA; cdr3_aa: CASRGRENSPLHF; cdr3_nt: TGTGCCAGCCGTGGCAGGGAAAATTCACCCCTCCACTTT
clone_size: NA; j_call: TRBJ1-2; v_call: TRBV28; d_call: NA; cdr3_aa: CASSKGGQENYGYTF; cdr3_nt: TGTGCCAGCAGTAAGGGGGGGCAGGAGAACTATGGCTACACCTTC
clone_size: once; j_call: TRBJ1-1; v_call: TRBV6-5; d_call: NA; cdr3_aa: CASIEPGTGNTEAFF; cdr3_nt: TGTGCCAGCATCGAACCCGGGACGGGGAACACTGAAGCTTTCTTT
clone_size: NA; j_call: TRBJ1-5; v_call: TRBV28; d_call: TRBD1; cdr3_aa: CASSSPGQVRGNQPQHF; cdr3_nt: TGTGCCAGCAGTTCACCTGGACAGGTTCGGGGCAATCAGCCCCAGCATTTT
clone_size: NA; j_call: TRBJ1-5; v_call: TRBV7-8; d_call: NA; cdr3_aa: CASSWGDQGPQHF; cdr3_nt: TGTGCCAGCAGCTGGGGGGATCAGGGTCCCCAGCATTTT
clone_size: few; j_call: TRBJ2-7; v_call: TRBV15; d_call: NA; cdr3_aa: CATGTHSYEQYF; cdr3_nt: TGTGCCACCGGCACTCACTCCTACGAGCAGTACTTC
clone_size: NA; j_call: TRBJ2-5; v_call: TRBV13; d_call: NA; cdr3_aa: CASSPVRLGKETQYF; cdr3_nt: TGTGCCAGCAGCCCAGTCCGTTTGGGGAAAGAGACCCAGTACTTC
clone_size: once; j_call: TRBJ1-1; v_call: TRBV6-1; d_call: NA; cdr3_aa: CASSRYTEAFF; cdr3_nt: TGTGCCAGCAGTAGATACACTGAAGCTTTCTTT
clone_size: NA; j_call: TRBJ2-5; v_call: TRBV11-2; d_call: NA; cdr3_aa: CASNPWGGGETQYF; cdr3_nt: TGTGCCAGCAACCCTTGGGGGGGCGGAGAGACCCAGTACTTC
clone_size: NA; j_call: TRBJ1-1; v_call: TRBV5-5; d_call: TRBD1; cdr3_aa: CASSFGVTGDTFF; cdr3_nt: TGTGCCAGCAGCTTTGGCGTGACAGGGGATACTTTCTTT
clone_size: NA; j_call: TRBJ2-7; v_call: TRBV29-1; d_call: NA; cdr3_aa: CSVESPGRRAEQYF; cdr3_nt: TGCAGCGTTGAAAGCCCAGGGAGGCGCGCAGAGCAGTACTTC
clone_size: few; j_call: TRBJ2-7; v_call: TRBV21-1; d_call: NA; cdr3_aa: CASSKERRRYEQYF; cdr3_nt: TGTGCCAGCAGCAAAGAACGACGGCGCTACGAGCAGTACTTC
clone_size: NA; j_call: TRBJ2-7; v_call: TRBV5-4; d_call: TRBD2; cdr3_aa: CASSSSGSAYERYF; cdr3_nt: TGTGCCAGCAGCTCTAGCGGGAGCGCCTACGAGCGGTACTTC
clone_size: NA; j_call: TRBJ2-5; v_call: TRBV5-6; d_call: TRBD1; cdr3_aa: CASSSRQGSATQYF; cdr3_nt: TGTGCCAGCAGCTCTAGACAGGGTAGCGCGACCCAGTACTTC
clone_size: NA; j_call: TRBJ1-5; v_call: TRBV30; d_call: NA; cdr3_aa: CAWSAPIRGGVNQPQHF; cdr3_nt: TGTGCCTGGAGTGCCCCTATAAGGGGGGGGGTCAATCAGCCCCAGCATTTT